This T cell receptor beta chain was retrieved from a study of identical twins. Study-wide findings and caveats: Abundant beta clonotypes from cord blood had fewer insertions, unlike memory repertoires, which showed none.

In its sample, this clonotype was seen a few times. What it binds is not known. The V gene's germline CDR1 is MNHEY and CDR2 SVGEGT. With 0 bases removed from V and 1 base from J, the gap between germline ends came to 20 bases. The CDR3 loop spans 19 amino acids. TCRdb fed the 5' RACE reads into MiXCR, producing one record per CDR3 protein. In the table there are some 460,000 distinct CDR3 sequences, about 14% of which are singletons. This same sample was also part of a study on yellow fever vaccine responses in identical twins.

The TCR comes from a woman under 30 in good health. Material for sequencing was CD4+ T cells sorted from blood. The rearrangement links TRBV6-2 or TRBV6-3 to TRBJ2-3; D remains unclear. CDR3 coding DNA: TGTGCCAGCAGTTACTCGCGGCAATCTCGTCTACGGGGCACAGATACGCAGTATTTT. Its translation: CASSYSRQSRLRGTDTQYF.